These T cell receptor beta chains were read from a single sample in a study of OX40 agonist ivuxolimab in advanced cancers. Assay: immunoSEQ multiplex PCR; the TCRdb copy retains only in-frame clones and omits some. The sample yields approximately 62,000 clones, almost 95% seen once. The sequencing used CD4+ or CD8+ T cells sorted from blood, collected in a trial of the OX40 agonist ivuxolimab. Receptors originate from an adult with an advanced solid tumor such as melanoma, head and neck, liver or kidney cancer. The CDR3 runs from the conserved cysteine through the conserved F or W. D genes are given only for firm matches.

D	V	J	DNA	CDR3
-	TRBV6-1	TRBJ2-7	TGTGCCAGTAAGGGCCGGGACACCGCCTCCTACGAGCAGTACTTC	CASKGRDTASYEQYF
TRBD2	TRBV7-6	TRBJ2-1	TGTGCCAGCTCCTTGGCGGGAGCAAGGGTGAATGAGCAGTTCTTC	CASSLAGARVNEQFF
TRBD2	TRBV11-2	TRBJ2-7	TGTGCCAGCAGCATGGGACTAGCGGGAGTCCTCTACGAGCAGTACTTC	CASSMGLAGVLYEQYF
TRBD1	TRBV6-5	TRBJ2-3	TGTGCCAGCAGTTACTCGATCGGACAGGGTACAGATACGCAGTATTTT	CASSYSIGQGTDTQYF
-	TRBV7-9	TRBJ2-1	TGTGCCAGCAGCTTGACCCCAGGGGACAATGAGCAGTTCTTC	CASSLTPGDNEQFF
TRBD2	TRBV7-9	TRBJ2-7	TGTGCCAGCAGCACCGAAAAGGCCTTAGCGGGACCAAACTACGAGCAGTACTTC	CASSTEKALAGPNYEQYF
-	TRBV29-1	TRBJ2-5	TGCAGCGTTGATTCCTCGGACAACCAAGAGACCCAGTACTTC	CSVDSSDNQETQYF
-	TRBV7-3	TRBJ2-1	TGTGCCAGCGGGGTGACAGGAAGCTACAATGAGCAGTTCTTC	CASGVTGSYNEQFF
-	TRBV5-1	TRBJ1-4	TGCGCCAGCAGCTTGAACACAGCAACTAATGAAAAACTGTTTTTT	CASSLNTATNEKLFF
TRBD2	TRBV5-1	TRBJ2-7	TGCGCCAGCAGCTCAGTAGCGGGGGGTATGGACGAGCAGTACTTC	CASSSVAGGMDEQYF
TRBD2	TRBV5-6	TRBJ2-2	TGTGCCAGCAGCTTGACTCCGGGAGGGAACACCGGGGAGCTGTTTTTT	CASSLTPGGNTGELFF